A selection of T cell receptor beta chains follows, all from one sample in a study of circulating CD8 cells and anti-PD-1 response in melanoma. A single record per CDR3 protein comes from TCRdb applying MiXCR to the reads. The sample consists of over 950 distinct CDR3 sequences, just over 9.5% of them appearing once. The material was CD8+ T cells from PBMCs, obtained at baseline or after one month of anti-PD-1 therapy (not recorded which). The receptor set was obtained from a human donor with melanoma. Both conserved end residues are part of each CDR3. The D gene is left open where the match is weak. Rows may omit the clone size; those that give it use once, few, many or a size class.

TRBD2	TRBV19	TRBJ2-2	.	TGTGCCAGTAGTATTCGGCGGGAGACCACCGGGGAGCTGTTTTTT	CASSIRRETTGELFF
.	TRBV9	TRBJ1-2	medium-sized	TGTGCCAGCAGCGTATGGCAGGGCGCTGGCTACACCTTC	CASSVWQGAGYTF
.	TRBV7-9	TRBJ1-3	large	TGTGCCAGCAGCTTCGCAGGGGCCCAGGGAAACACCATATATTTT	CASSFAGAQGNTIYF
TRBD1	TRBV20-1	TRBJ2-7	hyperexpanded	TGCAGTGCTCAGGAGGGGACAGGGCGAATCTTAGAGCAGTACTTC	CSAQEGTGRILEQYF
.	TRBV7-3	TRBJ2-1	medium-sized	TGTGCCAGCAGCTTGCCGACGGGGGCGAAATATAATGAGCAGTTCTTC	CASSLPTGAKYNEQFF
TRBD1	TRBV4-1	TRBJ1-5	medium-sized	TGCGCCAGCAGCCAAGGGACAGGGGGCGCTGGTCAGCCCCAGCATTTT	CASSQGTGGAGQPQHF
.	TRBV14	TRBJ2-7	medium-sized	TGTGCCAGCAGCATACAACAGGGTGAGAACTCCTACGAGCAGTACTTC	CASSIQQGENSYEQYF
.	TRBV7-2	TRBJ1-4	medium-sized	TGTGCCAGCAGCCCATCTGTACAGCCACTCCACGAAAAACTGTTTTTT	CASSPSVQPLHEKLFF
TRBD1	TRBV12-3/TRBV12-4	TRBJ1-4	medium-sized	TGTGCCAGCAGTTTGGGACAGGGATGGGAAAAACTGTTTTTT	CASSLGQGWEKLFF
TRBD1	TRBV27	TRBJ1-2	medium-sized	TGTGCCATCAGGGCAGGGGGCTCGGGGGGCTACACCTTC	CAIRAGGSGGYTF
.	TRBV20-1	TRBJ2-1	medium-sized	TGCAGTGCTAGAGATCTAGGGTATGAGCAGTTCTTC	CSARDLGYEQFF